Presented here are 8 T cell receptor beta chains from one specimen sequenced in a study of T-cell memory formation after mild COVID-19. MiXCR, applied by TCRdb to the 5' RACE reads, yields one record per CDR3 protein. The data contain hundreds of thousands of distinct CDR3 sequences, around a quarter of them seen just once; the ten biggest clones take up around 13%. Specimen: PBMCs or a T cell subset sorted from them (not recorded which). These receptors were obtained from an adult woman who had mild COVID-19 (a few samples of this study predate the infection). Cell type and time point are not known.

This chain connects TRBV7-9 to TRBJ2-2, with TRBD1 identical over 9 bases. This CDR3 is 16 amino acids long. Per germline, CDR1 SEHNR and CDR2 FQNEAQ (reference sequence). The V and J ends lost 0 bases and 6 bases, in that order; junction bases with no gene match: 5. The CDR3 spells CASSLAGTGSPGELFF. The CDR3 nucleotides read TGTGCCAGCAGCTTAGCGGGGACAGGGTCCCCCGGGGAGCTGTTTTTT.

This clonotype was counted between two and nine times. The chain links TRBV24-1 to TRBJ2-3, with 8 bases identical to TRBD2. This CDR3 comprises 16 residues. Unmatched junction bases numbered 11, after V lost 9 bases and J lost 1 base. The V gene's germline CDR1 is KGHDR and CDR2 SFDVKD. This CDR3 reads CATRSAGGRGTDTQYF. The CDR3 DNA follows: TGTGCCACCCGCAGCGCGGGAGGAAGAGGCACAGATACGCAGTATTTT.

V gene TRBV15 combines with J gene TRBJ1-1; tentative D call: TRBD1 (6 bases). The CDR3 runs 14 residues. CDR1 is LNHNV and CDR2 is YYDKDF in the germline V gene (reference sequence). Trimming took off 0 bases at V and 4 bases at J, with 9 bases between the two ends. The CDR3 sequence is CATSRDRGATEAFF. The CDR3 nucleotides read TGTGCCACCAGCAGAGACAGGGGTGCCACTGAAGCTTTCTTT. Together with reference TRBV15 and TRBJ1-1, the CDR3 gives the full variable domain: DAMVIQNPRYQVTQFGKPVTLSCSQTLNHNVMYWYQQKSSQAPKLLFHYYDKDFNNEADTPDNFQSRRPNTSFCFLDIRSPGLGDTAMYLCATSRDRGATEAFFGQGTRLTVV.

This clonotype was recorded once. Here the CDR3 reads CASSTGIVSGELFF. CDR3 DNA: TGCGCCAGCAGCACAGGGATCGTCTCCGGGGAGCTGTTTTTT. The V gene is TRBV5-1, the J gene TRBJ2-2; D may be TRBD1 (6 bases). The CDR3 length is 14 residues. Germline V gene sequence: CDR1 SGHRS, CDR2 YFSETQ. Trimming took off 4 bases at V and 6 bases at J, with 13 bases between the two ends.

V gene TRBV5-1 combines with J gene TRBJ1-5, with unresolved D. V gave up 4 bases and J gave up 3 bases, with 11 bases separating them. Germline V gene data show CDR1 as SGHRS and CDR2 as YFSETQ. The CDR3 runs 14 residues. CDR3 DNA: TGCGCCAGCAGCCCGGACGGCCCCAATCAGCCCCAGCATTTT. This sequence encodes CASSPDGPNQPQHF.

This clonotype was counted at least ten times. The gene calls are TRBV3-1 and TRBJ2-2, with TRBD2 identical over 10 bases. V lost 1 base to trimming and J lost 0 bases; unmatched junction nucleotides: 8. This CDR3 region has 19 residues. The germline CDR1 and CDR2 sequences are LGHDT and YNNKEL (reference sequence). The CDR3 coding sequence is TGTGCCAGCAGCCAAGTTAGTTGGCTAGCGGGGGCGAACACCGGGGAGCTGTTTTTT. Residues: CASSQVSWLAGANTGELFF.

This clonotype has more than one count but fewer than ten. The chain joins TRBV6-2 or TRBV6-3 to TRBJ2-1; 12 bases line up with TRBD2. With 6 bases clipped from V and 7 bases from J, the junction kept 7 bases outside the gene matches. Germline CDR1 MNHEY, CDR2 SVGEGT. CDR3 size: 15 residues. CDR3 in DNA: TGTGCCAGCAGGATACTAGCGGGAGGTACGAATGAGCAGTTCTTC. This codes for CASRILAGGTNEQFF.

This clonotype was recorded a few times. The V and J genes are TRBV20-1 and TRBJ1-2, with D possibly matching TRBD1 (6 bases). The V and J ends lost 4 bases and 4 bases respectively, with 16 bases between them. The CDR3 sequence is 14 residues long. The V gene's germline CDR1 is DFQATT and CDR2 SNEGSKA (reference sequence). The CDR3 loop reads CSAIQTGYAYGYTF. CDR3 in DNA: TGCAGTGCTATACAAACAGGGTATGCCTATGGCTACACCTTC.